The rows below give T cell receptor beta chains drawn from one sample of a study of T-cell memory formation after mild COVID-19. One entry per CDR3 protein results from TCRdb running MiXCR on the 5' RACE reads. The top ten hold about 8.7% of the sample, which has about 400,000 distinct CDR3 sequences, 24% seen once. The sample consisted of PBMCs or a T cell subset sorted from them (not recorded which). The receptors were gathered from an adult woman who had mild COVID-19 (a few samples of this study predate the infection). Cell type and time point are not known. Both conserved end residues are part of each CDR3. Fields, in order: J gene, V gene, clone size, CDR3 protein. The size of a clone is reported for some rows only, either as once, few or many, or as a class for expanded clones.

J gene: TRBJ2-2
V gene: TRBV10-3
clone size: few
CDR3 protein: CAISARGAGTGELFF

J gene: TRBJ1-1
V gene: TRBV7-6
clone size: -
CDR3 protein: CASSFTGVGTEAFF

J gene: TRBJ2-7
V gene: TRBV2
clone size: -
CDR3 protein: CASGPTGQYF

J gene: TRBJ1-2
V gene: TRBV25-1
clone size: many
CDR3 protein: CASSALYGYTF

J gene: TRBJ1-1
V gene: TRBV20-1
clone size: -
CDR3 protein: CSANVQGESTEAFF

J gene: TRBJ1-4
V gene: TRBV3-1
clone size: few
CDR3 protein: CASSQVGGTNEKLFF

J gene: TRBJ2-4
V gene: TRBV12-3/TRBV12-4
clone size: many
CDR3 protein: CASSPKNIQYF

J gene: TRBJ1-1
V gene: TRBV6-2/TRBV6-3
clone size: -
CDR3 protein: CASSYWVSNTEAFF

J gene: TRBJ2-3
V gene: TRBV5-1
clone size: -
CDR3 protein: CASSRQGIPTDTQYF

J gene: TRBJ2-5
V gene: TRBV6-5
clone size: few
CDR3 protein: CASSYSVQETQYF

J gene: TRBJ2-6
V gene: TRBV5-6
clone size: -
CDR3 protein: CASRGGGANVLTF

J gene: TRBJ1-2
V gene: TRBV7-9
clone size: few
CDR3 protein: CASSSPLTGEGYGYTF

J gene: TRBJ1-2
V gene: TRBV4-1
clone size: -
CDR3 protein: CASSQGPRGLDYGYTF

J gene: TRBJ1-2
V gene: TRBV5-1
clone size: -
CDR3 protein: CASSLVREPYGYTF

J gene: TRBJ1-5
V gene: TRBV7-6
clone size: -
CDR3 protein: CASSRGGRLSNQHQHF

J gene: TRBJ1-4
V gene: TRBV12-3/TRBV12-4
clone size: -
CDR3 protein: CASSFGRGQNEKLFF

J gene: TRBJ2-7
V gene: TRBV20-1
clone size: -
CDR3 protein: CSASTGTGTYEQYF

J gene: TRBJ2-2
V gene: TRBV3-1
clone size: -
CDR3 protein: CASSPGARAAGELFF

J gene: TRBJ1-1
V gene: TRBV9
clone size: few
CDR3 protein: CASSAPDGNTEAFF

J gene: TRBJ2-1
V gene: TRBV20-1
clone size: few
CDR3 protein: CSARRTSGGRWYEQFF

J gene: TRBJ1-2
V gene: TRBV4-2
clone size: -
CDR3 protein: CASSQEDYGYTF

J gene: TRBJ1-1
V gene: TRBV6-5
clone size: -
CDR3 protein: CASTERGGYTEAFF

J gene: TRBJ2-7
V gene: TRBV5-1
clone size: -
CDR3 protein: CASSYRQGAEEQYF

J gene: TRBJ2-3
V gene: TRBV12-3/TRBV12-4
clone size: -
CDR3 protein: CASSPPRLAGLTDTQYF

J gene: TRBJ2-5
V gene: TRBV11-3
clone size: -
CDR3 protein: CASSSLAEETQYF

J gene: TRBJ2-5
V gene: TRBV12-3/TRBV12-4
clone size: -
CDR3 protein: CASRDTGGARTQYF

J gene: TRBJ2-1
V gene: TRBV6-2/TRBV6-3
clone size: few
CDR3 protein: CASRPLAGTGVFF

J gene: TRBJ2-1
V gene: TRBV12-3/TRBV12-4
clone size: few
CDR3 protein: CASAVGPPYNEQFF

J gene: TRBJ1-2
V gene: TRBV24-1
clone size: -
CDR3 protein: CATSDWTVNYGYTF

J gene: TRBJ2-3
V gene: TRBV30
clone size: -
CDR3 protein: CAWSVLGRATDTQYF

J gene: TRBJ2-1
V gene: TRBV12-3/TRBV12-4
clone size: many
CDR3 protein: CASSLDHNEQFF

J gene: TRBJ2-3
V gene: TRBV11-2
clone size: -
CDR3 protein: CASSFLAGSSTDTQYF

J gene: TRBJ1-1
V gene: TRBV27
clone size: -
CDR3 protein: CASSPRQGWNTEAFF

J gene: TRBJ2-2
V gene: TRBV29-1
clone size: -
CDR3 protein: CSVGTGQNTGELFF

J gene: TRBJ2-3
V gene: TRBV12-3/TRBV12-4
clone size: -
CDR3 protein: CASSPPGGFADTQYF

J gene: TRBJ1-1
V gene: TRBV14
clone size: few
CDR3 protein: CASSQEGGRNTEAFF

J gene: TRBJ1-1
V gene: TRBV6-1
clone size: -
CDR3 protein: CASSGGGREAFF

J gene: TRBJ2-7
V gene: TRBV2
clone size: few
CDR3 protein: CASSGQGVLHEQYF

J gene: TRBJ1-2
V gene: TRBV15
clone size: few
CDR3 protein: CATSRPESGLGYGYTF

J gene: TRBJ1-1
V gene: TRBV19
clone size: -
CDR3 protein: CASSITGVEAEAFF

J gene: TRBJ2-3
V gene: TRBV7-9
clone size: -
CDR3 protein: CASSSRGGQYF

J gene: TRBJ1-4
V gene: TRBV6-6
clone size: -
CDR3 protein: CASSYSLEKLFF

J gene: TRBJ1-4
V gene: TRBV5-1
clone size: few
CDR3 protein: CASSPNDPRREKLFF

J gene: TRBJ1-1
V gene: TRBV5-1
clone size: -
CDR3 protein: CASSAQGRDTEAFF

J gene: TRBJ2-2
V gene: TRBV7-8
clone size: few
CDR3 protein: CASSLVGRGRSNTGELFF

J gene: TRBJ1-2
V gene: TRBV7-8
clone size: -
CDR3 protein: CASSRTDRDYGYTF

J gene: TRBJ2-5
V gene: TRBV5-1
clone size: few
CDR3 protein: CASQGSEGETQYF

J gene: TRBJ2-7
V gene: TRBV20-1
clone size: -
CDR3 protein: CSATRAREQYF

J gene: TRBJ1-2
V gene: TRBV7-9
clone size: few
CDR3 protein: CASSARTGGLDGYTF

J gene: TRBJ2-1
V gene: TRBV6-2/TRBV6-3
clone size: few
CDR3 protein: CASSHDLYNEQFF

J gene: TRBJ1-4
V gene: TRBV7-8
clone size: few
CDR3 protein: CASSPATDRGRGKLFF

J gene: TRBJ1-1
V gene: TRBV5-6
clone size: -
CDR3 protein: CASSFISTEAFF

J gene: TRBJ2-3
V gene: TRBV19
clone size: -
CDR3 protein: CASSARSFRDTQYF

J gene: TRBJ2-1
V gene: TRBV15
clone size: few
CDR3 protein: CATSFAGLANNEQFF

J gene: TRBJ1-2
V gene: TRBV7-9
clone size: -
CDR3 protein: CASSPEWDNYGYTF